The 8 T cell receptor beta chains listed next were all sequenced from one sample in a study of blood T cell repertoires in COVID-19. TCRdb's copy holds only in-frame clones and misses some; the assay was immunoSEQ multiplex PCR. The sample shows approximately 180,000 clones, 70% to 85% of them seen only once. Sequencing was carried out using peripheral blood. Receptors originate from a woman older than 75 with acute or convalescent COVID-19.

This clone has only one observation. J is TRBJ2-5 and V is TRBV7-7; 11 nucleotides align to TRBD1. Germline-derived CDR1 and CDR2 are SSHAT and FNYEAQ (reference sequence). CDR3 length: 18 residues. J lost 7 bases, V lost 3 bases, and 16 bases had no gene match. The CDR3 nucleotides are TGTGCCAGCAGCTTCCCTATACCGGGACAGGGGGATGAGGCGACCCAGTACTTC. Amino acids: CASSFPIPGQGDEATQYF.

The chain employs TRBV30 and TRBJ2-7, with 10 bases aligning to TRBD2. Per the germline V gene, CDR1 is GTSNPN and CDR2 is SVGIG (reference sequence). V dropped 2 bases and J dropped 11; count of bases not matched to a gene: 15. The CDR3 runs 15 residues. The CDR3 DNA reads TGTGCCTGGAGTAGGCGCCTAGCGGGGGCCCCTGGGAAGTACTTC. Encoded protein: CAWSRRLAGAPGKYF.

The CDR3 DNA reads as TGCGCCAGCAGTGAGTCTCCCACGACAGGGACCTCTGGAAACACCATATATTTT. This codes for CASSESPTTGTSGNTIYF. The chain employs TRBV10-2 and TRBJ1-3, with 7 bases lining up with TRBD1. The junction had 8 bases not matched to a gene; V was cut back by 0 bases and J by 0 bases. CDR3 length: 18 amino acids. Germline CDR1 is WSHSY and CDR2 is SAAADI.

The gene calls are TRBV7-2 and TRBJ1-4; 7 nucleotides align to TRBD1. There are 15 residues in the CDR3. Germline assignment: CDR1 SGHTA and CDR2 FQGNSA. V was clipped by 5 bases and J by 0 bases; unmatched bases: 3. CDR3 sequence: CASSLQGATNEKLFF. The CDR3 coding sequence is TGTGCCAGCAGCCTTCAGGGGGCAACTAATGAAAAACTGTTTTTT.

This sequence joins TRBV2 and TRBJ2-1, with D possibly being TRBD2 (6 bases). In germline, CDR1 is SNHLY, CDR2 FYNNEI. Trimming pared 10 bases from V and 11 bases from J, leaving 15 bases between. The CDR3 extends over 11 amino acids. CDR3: CAMARGDQQFF. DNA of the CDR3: TGTGCCATGGCCCGCGGGGACCAGCAGTTCTTC.

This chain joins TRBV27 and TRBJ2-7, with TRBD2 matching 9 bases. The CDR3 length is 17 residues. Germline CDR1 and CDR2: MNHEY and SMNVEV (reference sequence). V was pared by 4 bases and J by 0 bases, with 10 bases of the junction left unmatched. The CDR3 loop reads CASSSLAGRTSSYEQYF. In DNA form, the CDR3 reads TGTGCCAGCAGTTCGCTAGCGGGAAGAACAAGCTCCTACGAGCAGTACTTC.

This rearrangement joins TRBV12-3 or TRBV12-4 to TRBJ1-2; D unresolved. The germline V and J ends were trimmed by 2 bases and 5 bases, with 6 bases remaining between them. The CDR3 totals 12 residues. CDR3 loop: CASSLRFYGYTF. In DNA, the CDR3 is TGTGCCAGCAGTTTACGGTTTTATGGCTACACCTTC.

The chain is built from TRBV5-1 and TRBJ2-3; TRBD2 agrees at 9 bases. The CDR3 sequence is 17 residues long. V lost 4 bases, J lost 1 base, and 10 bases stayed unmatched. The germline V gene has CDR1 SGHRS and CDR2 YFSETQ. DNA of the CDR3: TGCGCCAGCAGCCTTGGGATAATAGCGGGGGGCACAGATACGCAGTATTTT. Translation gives CASSLGIIAGGTDTQYF.